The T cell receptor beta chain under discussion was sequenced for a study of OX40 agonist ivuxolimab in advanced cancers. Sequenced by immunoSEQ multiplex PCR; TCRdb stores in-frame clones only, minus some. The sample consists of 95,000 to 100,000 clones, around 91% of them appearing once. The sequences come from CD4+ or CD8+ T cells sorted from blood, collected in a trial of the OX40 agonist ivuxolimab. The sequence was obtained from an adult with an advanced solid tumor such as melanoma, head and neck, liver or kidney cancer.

This chain's CDR3 is CASSFSGGNTGELFF. The DNA of the CDR3 is TGTGCCAGCAGTTTCTCGGGGGGAAACACCGGGGAGCTGTTTTTT. The V and J genes are TRBV28 and TRBJ2-2; 7 bases fit TRBD2. The V and J ends lost 3 bases and 2 bases, in that order; junction bases with no gene match: 3. The CDR3 length is 15 residues. Germline CDR1 MDHEN, CDR2 SYDVKM.